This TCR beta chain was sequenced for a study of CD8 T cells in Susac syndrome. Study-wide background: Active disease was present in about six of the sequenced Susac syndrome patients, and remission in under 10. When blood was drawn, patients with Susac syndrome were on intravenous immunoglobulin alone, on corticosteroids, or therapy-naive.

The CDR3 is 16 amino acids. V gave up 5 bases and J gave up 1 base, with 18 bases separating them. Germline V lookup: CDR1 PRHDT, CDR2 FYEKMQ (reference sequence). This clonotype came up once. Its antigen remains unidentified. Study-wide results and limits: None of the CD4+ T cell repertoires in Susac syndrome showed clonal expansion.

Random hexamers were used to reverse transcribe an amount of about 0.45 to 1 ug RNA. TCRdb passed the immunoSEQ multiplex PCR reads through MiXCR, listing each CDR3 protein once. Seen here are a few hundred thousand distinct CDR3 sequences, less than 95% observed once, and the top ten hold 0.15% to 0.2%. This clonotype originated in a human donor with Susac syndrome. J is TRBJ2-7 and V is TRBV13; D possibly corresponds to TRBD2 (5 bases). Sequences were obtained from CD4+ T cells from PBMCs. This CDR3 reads CASSPGAGQGSYEQYF. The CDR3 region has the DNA TGTGCCAGCAGCCCCGGTGCGGGTCAAGGGTCCTACGAGCAGTACTTC. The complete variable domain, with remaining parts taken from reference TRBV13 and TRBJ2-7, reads AAGVIQSPRHLIKEKRETATLKCYPIPRHDTVYWYQQGPGQDPQFLISFYEKMQSDKGSIPDRFSAQQFSDYHSELNMSSLELGDSALYFCASSPGAGQGSYEQYFGPGTRLTVT.